This record looks at one TCR beta chain sequence and its context. The antigen is not known. Looked up from germline, CDR1 is MNHNS and CDR2 is SASEGT. The CDR3 totals 15 residues. Deletions cut 0 bases from V and 3 bases from J, with 12 bases between. The table came from immunoSEQ multiplex PCR; TCRdb's copy has only in-frame clones and leaves some out. Of 30,000 to 35,000 clones listed, under 85% were seen once; the top ten hold around 28%. The data were obtained in a study of vaccination effects on CD4 cells after COVID-19. Study results and limitations: Convalescents showed post-vaccine spike-reactive clones that were mainly new vaccine-induced clones. The study got few convalescent patients and did not collect any early post-infection timepoints.

Antigen-specific CD4+ T cell clonotypes were called by their expansion after viral peptide-pool culture in ViraFEST. The culture ran for approximately 9 days before CD4+ T cells were isolated. The person had PCR-confirmed SARS-CoV-2 infection between March and December 2020. The researchers cultured approximately 2.1 million PBMC per well with roughly 9.5 IU/ml IL-2 and 9.5 to 10 ug/ml peptides. A half-volume exchange with IL-2 medium occurred on days 3 and 7. Source: CD4+ T cells from PBMCs cultured with a peptide pool, taken before COVID-19 vaccination. This receptor was taken from a human donor who had a prior SARS-CoV-2 infection. The J gene is TRBJ2-7, the V gene TRBV6-1; D might be TRBD1 (6 bases). CDR3 sequence reads: CASSEAVRQVYEQYF. CDR3 coding DNA: TGTGCCAGCAGTGAAGCAGTGAGACAGGTCTACGAGCAGTACTTC.